The rows below give T cell receptor beta chains drawn from one sample of a study of Graves' ophthalmopathy and Graves' hyperthyroidism. TCRdb reanalysed the multiplex PCR reads using MiXCR and keeps one entry per CDR3 protein. This sample has 620,000 or so distinct CDR3 sequences; 22% occur once, and the top ten carry around 6.9%. The sample was peripheral blood. These receptors were obtained from a woman in her late teens or twenties with stable Graves' hyperthyroidism. Some clones in this sample may be carry-over from other donors' samples. CDR3s include the opening cysteine and the closing phenylalanine or tryptophan. The order of the fields is CDR3 protein, J gene, CDR3 length, V gene.

CDR3aa: CATSSRDRGEAFF; j_gene: TRBJ1-1; len: 13; v_gene: TRBV15
CDR3aa: CASSSGAEGETQYF; j_gene: TRBJ2-5; len: 14; v_gene: TRBV28
CDR3aa: CASSAGQGTGELFF; j_gene: TRBJ2-2; len: 14; v_gene: TRBV2
CDR3aa: CASSPQNRAGGELFF; j_gene: TRBJ2-2; len: 15; v_gene: TRBV28
CDR3aa: CASSDGQVNQPQHF; j_gene: TRBJ1-5; len: 14; v_gene: TRBV6-1
CDR3aa: CASSPTRTANTGELFF; j_gene: TRBJ2-2; len: 16; v_gene: TRBV2
CDR3aa: CASSLGLAGVQYF; j_gene: TRBJ2-7; len: 13; v_gene: TRBV7-2
CDR3aa: CASTRRVGGFYGYTF; j_gene: TRBJ1-2; len: 15; v_gene: TRBV12-3/TRBV12-4
CDR3aa: CSAISRDGNQPQHF; j_gene: TRBJ1-5; len: 14; v_gene: TRBV20-1
CDR3aa: CASSSRTGRDYQPQHF; j_gene: TRBJ1-5; len: 16; v_gene: TRBV6-2/TRBV6-3
CDR3aa: CASSLGLAPLETQYF; j_gene: TRBJ2-5; len: 15; v_gene: TRBV27
CDR3aa: CAIGSRGPGTFF; j_gene: TRBJ1-1; len: 12; v_gene: TRBV6-4
CDR3aa: CATSHSVTGQETQYF; j_gene: TRBJ2-5; len: 15; v_gene: TRBV15
CDR3aa: CASSEALPRAPMNTEAFF; j_gene: TRBJ1-1; len: 18; v_gene: TRBV2
CDR3aa: CASSERWGLASSYNEQFF; j_gene: TRBJ2-1; len: 18; v_gene: TRBV6-1
CDR3aa: CASTVGLAETYEQYF; j_gene: TRBJ2-7; len: 15; v_gene: TRBV11-1
CDR3aa: CASSKSQGTEAFF; j_gene: TRBJ1-1; len: 13; v_gene: TRBV5-4
CDR3aa: CSSPPGGTEAFF; j_gene: TRBJ1-1; len: 12; v_gene: TRBV20-1
CDR3aa: CASSSRWTGNTEAFF; j_gene: TRBJ1-1; len: 15; v_gene: TRBV28
CDR3aa: CSATSGQEAQYF; j_gene: TRBJ2-5; len: 12; v_gene: TRBV29-1
CDR3aa: CASSPLGLGQETQYF; j_gene: TRBJ2-5; len: 15; v_gene: TRBV7-2
CDR3aa: CASTRGTHYEQYF; j_gene: TRBJ2-7; len: 13; v_gene: TRBV2
CDR3aa: CSARVGVTEAFF; j_gene: TRBJ1-1; len: 12; v_gene: TRBV20-1
CDR3aa: CASRRSSYNSPLHF; j_gene: TRBJ1-6; len: 14; v_gene: TRBV6-1
CDR3aa: CAISEASGRSDTQYF; j_gene: TRBJ2-3; len: 15; v_gene: TRBV10-3
CDR3aa: CSATRPGGGNQPQHF; j_gene: TRBJ1-5; len: 15; v_gene: TRBV20-1
CDR3aa: CSARDRFTKVSNQPQHF; j_gene: TRBJ1-5; len: 17; v_gene: TRBV20-1
CDR3aa: CASSRVENTIYF; j_gene: TRBJ1-3; len: 12; v_gene: TRBV28
CDR3aa: CASSVVSGRSYTF; j_gene: TRBJ1-2; len: 13; v_gene: TRBV2
CDR3aa: CASSVWGNQPQHF; j_gene: TRBJ1-5; len: 13; v_gene: TRBV12-3/TRBV12-4
CDR3aa: CSTSGGRTGELFF; j_gene: TRBJ2-2; len: 13; v_gene: TRBV20-1
CDR3aa: CASSPSWDNDSPLHF; j_gene: TRBJ1-6; len: 15; v_gene: TRBV18
CDR3aa: CSANDLDHEQYF; j_gene: TRBJ2-7; len: 12; v_gene: TRBV20-1
CDR3aa: CASKARQGMNTEAFF; j_gene: TRBJ1-1; len: 15; v_gene: TRBV12-3/TRBV12-4
CDR3aa: CASSTLPGYNGETQYF; j_gene: TRBJ2-5; len: 16; v_gene: TRBV7-3
CDR3aa: CASSLDLLGGYEQYF; j_gene: TRBJ2-7; len: 15; v_gene: TRBV5-4
CDR3aa: CASSLGGGPADTQYF; j_gene: TRBJ2-3; len: 15; v_gene: TRBV11-2
CDR3aa: CASSLDLGGGGGQPQHF; j_gene: TRBJ1-5; len: 17; v_gene: TRBV4-1
CDR3aa: CASRVDRAYEQYF; j_gene: TRBJ2-7; len: 13; v_gene: TRBV2
CDR3aa: CATHLTGDTGELFF; j_gene: TRBJ2-2; len: 14; v_gene: TRBV10-3
CDR3aa: CASSLLQGWEQYF; j_gene: TRBJ2-7; len: 13; v_gene: TRBV12-3/TRBV12-4
CDR3aa: CASKPRGRKTQETQYF; j_gene: TRBJ2-5; len: 16; v_gene: TRBV28
CDR3aa: CASSLSGGPYEQYF; j_gene: TRBJ2-7; len: 14; v_gene: TRBV12-3/TRBV12-4
CDR3aa: CASSSSTQGYGYTF; j_gene: TRBJ1-2; len: 14; v_gene: TRBV6-5
CDR3aa: CASRPHLGGQETQYF; j_gene: TRBJ2-5; len: 15; v_gene: TRBV19
CDR3aa: CASSEAGTGGDEQYF; j_gene: TRBJ2-7; len: 15; v_gene: TRBV6-1
CDR3aa: CAWRAPGQGAYEQYF; j_gene: TRBJ2-7; len: 15; v_gene: TRBV30
CDR3aa: CASSLGVRRDTGELFF; j_gene: TRBJ2-2; len: 16; v_gene: TRBV5-1